This note documents a single T cell receptor (beta chain) sequence. Its antigen has not been determined. Base qualities are not recorded, but no much larger clone differs from it by a single base. From the cysteine through the phenylalanine, the CDR3 covers 15 amino acids. The sequence is cut down to CDR3 DNA, 45 bases in frame from base 1. As encoded in the germline V gene, CDR1 is SGHRS while CDR2 is YFSETQ. V gives up 0 bases and J gives up 1 base, and the segment between their germline ends measures 11 bases. The entire isolated RNA was reverse transcribed using the High Capacity cDNA Reverse Transcription Kit, and thus expressed TCRB transcripts were sequenced. Naive, central memory and regulatory T cell samples underwent deep immunoSEQ sequencing, averaging about 3.57 million total reads per sample. Sorted cells were lysed in RLT buffer, and RNA was extracted using DNase-treated RNeasy Micro or Mini kits according to cell number. Each cell subset was processed separately to prevent cross-contamination, with patient and healthy donor samples processed together. Using the immunoSEQ multiplex PCR, TCRB sequences were amplified from cDNA into 87-bp fragments spanning the CDR3 region. Sequencing of the amplicons was performed on the Illumina HiSeq platform. Concerning the study's data processing: PCR bias was corrected computationally using synthetic template baselines, and reads within Hamming distance 2 were collapsed, with unmergeable singletons discarded. By aligning reads against IMGT, V, D and J genes, CDR3 length, and insertions or deletions at six rearrangement sites were assigned. Within each subset, clonotype counts were normalized to sorted cell number, and only after that were true diversity and Gini coefficients computed with the tcR R package. The overlap coefficient, calculated on TCRB nucleotide sequences, was used to quantify repertoire sharing. Out-of-frame TCRB sequences from naive cells were analyzed to stand in for the pre-selection repertoire. The clones in this table, taken by TCRdb from immuneACCESS, are in-frame only. Not every clone is retained; where verified, under half of the shortfall comes from an unresolved V gene, and the cause of the rest is unknown. V, J and clone size reflect that table, while D and trimming were determined from the DNA. In this sample the table shows hundreds of thousands of clones, about a sixth of which occur a single time. About 0.097% of the sample goes to the ten largest clones.

The source of the sample is a study of beta chain features in type 1 diabetes (dated by TCRdb to the late 2010s). Background on the whole study: No differences in mean age, gender distribution, total cell number or subset yield were found between patients and healthy donors. A total of some 110 million sorted cells were examined across all samples, and the number of cells per subset was strongly correlated with RNA yield. The study compared TCRB repertoires of sorted circulating CD4+ T cell subsets between recently diagnosed type 1 diabetes patients and matched healthy donors. Naive and central memory subsets were obtained from all 30 or so donors, but regulatory and stem cell-like memory subsets were isolated from only 8 patients and about 8 healthy donors.

Overall results and qualifications from the work: HLA sub-analyses involved small numbers of individuals, so any influence of HLA type on TCRB rearrangement remained unresolved. Because cDNA was sequenced instead of genomic DNA, highly expressing activated cells could be over-represented, though the groups showed no difference in activation or CD3 levels. Fewer insertions and more nucleotide deletions at VDJ recombination sites were observed in patients with type 1 diabetes, implying thymic rearrangement abnormalities. PCR may preferentially amplify shorter templates, but because patient and control samples were amplified and corrected together, any resulting skew would affect both groups equally. The naive, central memory and regulatory TCRB repertoires appeared to resemble one another more closely among patients than among healthy donors. Type 1 diabetes patients showed a moderate but significant shortening of TCRB CDR3 length in all four CD4+ subsets.

From each donor, a single peripheral blood sample of 100 to 150 mL on average was drawn into heparinised tubes. Naive, central memory, regulatory and stem cell-like memory CD4+ T cells were sorted on a BD FACSAria II using a panel including CD45RO, CCR7, CD25, CD127, CD95 and CD27. Every sorted population had a purity above 95%. PBMCs were isolated right away by Lymphoprep density gradient centrifugation and were stained directly, without culture. So that batch effects would be minimized, each experiment stained and sorted samples in pairs, pairing one healthy donor with one patient. This clonotype was obtained from a man younger than 35 in good health. Sequencing was done on a sample of naive CD4+ T cells from blood. The cell subset or site label, read with the paper, signifies: true naive CD4+ T cells. Rearrangement joined TRBV5-1 to TRBJ2-7; the D segment could be TRBD1, given 7 matching bases. The CDR3 protein: CASSLDSGGSYEQYF. The sequence in DNA is TGCGCCAGCAGCTTGGATTCAGGGGGGTCCTACGAGCAGTACTTC.